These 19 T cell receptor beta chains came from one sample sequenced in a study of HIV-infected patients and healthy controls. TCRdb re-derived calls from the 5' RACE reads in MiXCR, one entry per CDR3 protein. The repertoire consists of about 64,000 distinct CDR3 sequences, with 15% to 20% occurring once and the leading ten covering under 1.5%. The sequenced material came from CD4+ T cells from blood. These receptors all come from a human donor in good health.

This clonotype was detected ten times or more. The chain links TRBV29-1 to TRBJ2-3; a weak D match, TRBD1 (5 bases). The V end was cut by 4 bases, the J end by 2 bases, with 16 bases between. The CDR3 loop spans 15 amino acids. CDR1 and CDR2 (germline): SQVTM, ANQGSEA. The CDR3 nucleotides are TGCAGCGTTGTTACAGGTGCCTTAAACACAGATACGCAGTATTTT. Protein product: CSVVTGALNTDTQYF.

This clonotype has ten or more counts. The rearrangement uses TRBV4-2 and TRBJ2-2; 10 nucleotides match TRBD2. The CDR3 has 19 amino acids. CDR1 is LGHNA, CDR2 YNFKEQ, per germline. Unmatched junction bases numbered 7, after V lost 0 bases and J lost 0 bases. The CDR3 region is CASSQDGLADRTNTGELFF. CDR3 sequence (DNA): TGTGCCAGCAGCCAAGATGGACTAGCGGACCGTACGAACACCGGGGAGCTGTTTTTT.

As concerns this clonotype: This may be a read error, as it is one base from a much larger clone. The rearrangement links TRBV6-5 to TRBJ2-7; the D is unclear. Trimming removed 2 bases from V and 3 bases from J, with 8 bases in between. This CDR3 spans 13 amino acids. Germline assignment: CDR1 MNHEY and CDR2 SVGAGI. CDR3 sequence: CASSYRMFYEQYF. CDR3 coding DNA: TGTGCCAGCAGTTACCGGATGTTCTACGAGCAGTACTTC.

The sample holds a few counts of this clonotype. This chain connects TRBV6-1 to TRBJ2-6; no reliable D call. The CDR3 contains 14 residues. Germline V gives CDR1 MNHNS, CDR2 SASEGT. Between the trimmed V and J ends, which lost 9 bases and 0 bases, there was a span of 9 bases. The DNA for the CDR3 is TGTGCCAGTGCCTTGGGCTCTGGGGCCAACGTCCTGACTTTC. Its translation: CASALGSGANVLTF.

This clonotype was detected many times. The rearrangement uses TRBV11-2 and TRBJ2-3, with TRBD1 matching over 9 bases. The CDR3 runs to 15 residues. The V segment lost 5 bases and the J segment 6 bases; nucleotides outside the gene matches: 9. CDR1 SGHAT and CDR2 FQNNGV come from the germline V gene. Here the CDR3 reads CASSLLGQGKDTQYF. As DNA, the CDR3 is TGTGCCAGCAGCCTCTTAGGACAGGGGAAGGATACGCAGTATTTT.

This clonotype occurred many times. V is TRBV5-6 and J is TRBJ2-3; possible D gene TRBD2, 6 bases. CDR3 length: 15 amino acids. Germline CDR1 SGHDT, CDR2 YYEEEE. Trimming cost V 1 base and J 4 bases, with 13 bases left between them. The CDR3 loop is CASSLWDLFADTQYF. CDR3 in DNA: TGTGCCAGCAGCTTGTGGGACTTATTCGCAGATACGCAGTATTTT.

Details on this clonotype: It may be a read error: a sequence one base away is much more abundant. CDR3 in amino acids: CASGSTAETQYF. The CDR3 bases are TGTGCCAGCGGCTCGACAGCCGAGACCCAGTACTTC. The rearrangement links TRBV7-2 to TRBJ2-5, with D perhaps TRBD1 (5 bases). The CDR3 sequence is 12 residues long. Germline-derived CDR1 and CDR2 are SGHTA and FQGNSA. Trimming took off 8 bases at V and 5 bases at J, with 12 bases between the two ends.

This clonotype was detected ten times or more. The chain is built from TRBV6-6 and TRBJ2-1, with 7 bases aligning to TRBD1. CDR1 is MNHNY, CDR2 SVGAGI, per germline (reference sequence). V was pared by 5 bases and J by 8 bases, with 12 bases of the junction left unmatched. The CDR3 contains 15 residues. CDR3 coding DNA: TGTGCCAGCAGTAAAGATAACAGGGGAGTGGATGAGCAGTTCTTC. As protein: CASSKDNRGVDEQFF.

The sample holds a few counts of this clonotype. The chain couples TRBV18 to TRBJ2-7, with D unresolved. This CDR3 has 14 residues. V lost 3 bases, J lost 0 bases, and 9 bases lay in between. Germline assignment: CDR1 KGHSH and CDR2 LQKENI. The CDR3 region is CASSPTTASYEQYF. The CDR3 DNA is TGTGCCAGCTCACCCACTACCGCCTCCTACGAGCAGTACTTC.

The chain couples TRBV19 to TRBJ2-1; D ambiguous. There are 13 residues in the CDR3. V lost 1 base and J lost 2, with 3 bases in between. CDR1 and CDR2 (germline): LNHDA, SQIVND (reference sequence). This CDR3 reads CASSIGTYNEQFF. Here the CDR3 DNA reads TGTGCCAGTAGTATAGGCACCTACAATGAGCAGTTCTTC.

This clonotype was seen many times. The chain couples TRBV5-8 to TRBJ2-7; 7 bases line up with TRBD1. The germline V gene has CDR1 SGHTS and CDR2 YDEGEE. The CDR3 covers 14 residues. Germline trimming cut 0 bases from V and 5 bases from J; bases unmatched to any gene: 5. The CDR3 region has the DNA TGTGCCAGCAGCTTGGATCAACAGGGGAACGAGCAGTACTTC. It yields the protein CASSLDQQGNEQYF. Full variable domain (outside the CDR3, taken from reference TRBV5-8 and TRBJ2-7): EAGVTQSPTHLIKTRGQQATLRCSPISGHTSVYWYQQALGLGLQFLLWYDEGEERNRGNFPPRFSGRQFPNYSSELNVNALELEDSALYLCASSLDQQGNEQYFGPGTRLTVT.

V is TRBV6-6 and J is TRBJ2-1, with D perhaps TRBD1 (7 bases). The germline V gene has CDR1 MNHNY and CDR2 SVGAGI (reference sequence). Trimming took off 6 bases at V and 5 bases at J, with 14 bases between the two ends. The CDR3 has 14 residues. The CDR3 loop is CASRRGDSNNEQFF. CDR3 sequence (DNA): TGTGCCAGCAGGAGGGGGGACAGCAACAATGAGCAGTTCTTC.

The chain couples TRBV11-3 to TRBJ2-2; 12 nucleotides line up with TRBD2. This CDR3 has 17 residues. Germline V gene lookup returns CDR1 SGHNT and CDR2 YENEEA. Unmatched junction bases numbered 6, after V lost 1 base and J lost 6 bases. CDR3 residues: CASSLGRTSGIAGELFF. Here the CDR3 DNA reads TGTGCCAGCAGCTTAGGAAGGACTAGCGGGATCGCCGGGGAGCTGTTTTTT.

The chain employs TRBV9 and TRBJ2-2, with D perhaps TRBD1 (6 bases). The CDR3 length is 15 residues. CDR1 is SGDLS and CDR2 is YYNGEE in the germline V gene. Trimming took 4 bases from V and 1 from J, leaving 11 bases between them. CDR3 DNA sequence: TGTGCCAGCAGCCCCCAGGGACAGAACACCGGGGAGCTGTTTTTT. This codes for CASSPQGQNTGELFF.

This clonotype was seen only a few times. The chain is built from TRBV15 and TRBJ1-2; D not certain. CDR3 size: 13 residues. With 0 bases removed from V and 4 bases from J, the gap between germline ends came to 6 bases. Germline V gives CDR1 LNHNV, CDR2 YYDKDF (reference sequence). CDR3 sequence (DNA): TGTGCCACCAGCAGAGATGGCAGCTATGGCTACACCTTC. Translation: CATSRDGSYGYTF.

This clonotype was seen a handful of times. In DNA, the CDR3 is TGCAGTGCTAGAGATCGGACAGTCAAGGGTGAAGCTTTCTTT. Protein product: CSARDRTVKGEAFF. This chain connects TRBV20-1 to TRBJ1-1, with D tentatively TRBD1 (6 bases). The CDR3 is made up of 14 amino acids. Germline CDR1 and CDR2: DFQATT and SNEGSKA (reference sequence). The V and J ends lost 0 bases and 7 bases respectively, with 15 bases between them.

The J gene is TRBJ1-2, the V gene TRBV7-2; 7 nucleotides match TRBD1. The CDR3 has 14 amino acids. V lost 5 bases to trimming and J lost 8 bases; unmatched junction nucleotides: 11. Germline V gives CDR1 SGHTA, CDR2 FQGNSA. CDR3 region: CASSLVRGQRGYTF. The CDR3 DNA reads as TGTGCCAGCAGCCTAGTGAGGGGGCAGAGAGGCTACACCTTC. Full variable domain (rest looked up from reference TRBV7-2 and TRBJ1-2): GAGVSQSPSNKVTEKGKDVELRCDPISGHTALYWYRQSLGQGLEFLIYFQGNSAPDKSGLPSDRFSAERTGGSVSTLTIQRTQQEDSAVYLCASSLVRGQRGYTFGSGTRLTVV.

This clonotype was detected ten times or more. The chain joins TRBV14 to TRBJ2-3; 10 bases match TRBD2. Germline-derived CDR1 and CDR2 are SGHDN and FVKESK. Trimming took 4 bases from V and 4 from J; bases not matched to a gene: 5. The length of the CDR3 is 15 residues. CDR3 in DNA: TGTGCCAGCAGCCTCAGCGGGAGGGCCCCAGATACGCAGTATTTT. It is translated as CASSLSGRAPDTQYF.

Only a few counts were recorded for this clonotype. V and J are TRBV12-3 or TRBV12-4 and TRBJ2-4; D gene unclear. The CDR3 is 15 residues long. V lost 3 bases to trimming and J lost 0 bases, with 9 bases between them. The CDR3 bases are TGTGCCAGCAGTTTCGGCAGGCTAGCCAAAAACATTCAGTACTTC. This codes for CASSFGRLAKNIQYF.